The 27 T cell receptor beta chains below were found in one sample sequenced in a study of blood T cell repertoires in COVID-19. TCRdb keeps only in-frame clones here, not all; method: immunoSEQ multiplex PCR. The repertoire holds approximately 88,000 clones, over 60% seen once, with about half in the top ten. The sample was peripheral blood. These receptors were collected from a human donor in a cohort sampled during active COVID-19.

The rearrangement uses TRBV14 and TRBJ2-7; D remains ambiguous. Trimming stripped 0 bases from V and 3 bases from J, with 6 bases between. Per germline, CDR1 SGHDN and CDR2 FVKESK. CDR3 length: 13 amino acids. The CDR3, as DNA: TGTGCCAGCAGCCAAGACAGGCTCTACGAGCAGTACTTC. Amino acid sequence: CASSQDRLYEQYF.

The rearrangement links TRBV5-1 to TRBJ2-1; 13 bases are a match to TRBD2. V lost 5 bases and J lost 7; bases outside the gene matches: 9. This CDR3 is built from 16 residues. The germline gives CDR1 SGHRS, CDR2 YFSETQ. The CDR3 coding sequence is TGCGCCAGCAGGGAGACTAGCGGGAGGAAAATGAATGAGCAGTTCTTC. Its protein product is CASRETSGRKMNEQFF.

The chain recombines TRBV18 with TRBJ1-5; 9 bases line up with TRBD1. This CDR3 comprises 15 residues. V lost 3 bases and J lost 4; bases outside the gene matches: 4. Germline CDR1 reads KGHSH; CDR2 reads LQKENI. The CDR3 here is CASSPPGTGNQPQHF. CDR3 nucleotides: TGTGCCAGCTCACCCCCCGGGACAGGGAATCAGCCCCAGCATTTT.

This clone appeared a single time. CDR3 DNA sequence: TGTGCCTGGAGTGTTGGGACAGGGGGGAATGGAAACACCATATATTTT. Translated, it gives CAWSVGTGGNGNTIYF. This rearrangement joins TRBV30 to TRBJ1-3, with 11 bases identical to TRBD1. Trimming at V came to 0 bases and at J to 3 bases, leaving 4 bases not matched to a gene. Germline V gene data show CDR1 as GTSNPN and CDR2 as SVGIG (reference sequence). CDR3 length equals 16 residues. Together with reference TRBV30 and TRBJ1-3, the CDR3 gives the full variable domain: SQTIHQWPATLVQPVGSPLSLECTVEGTSNPNLYWYRQAAGRGLQLLFYSVGIGQISSEVPQNLSASRPQDRQFILSSKKLLLSDSGFYLCAWSVGTGGNGNTIYFGEGSWLTVV.

V is TRBV7-2 and J is TRBJ2-7, with D possibly being TRBD2 (5 bases). Germline assignment: CDR1 SGHTA and CDR2 FQGNSA. The CDR3 length is 13 residues. With 5 bases removed from V and 1 base from J, the gap between germline ends came to 9 bases. The CDR3 DNA sequence: TGTGCCAGCAGCGAGGGATGGTCCTACGAGCAGTACTTC. Amino acids: CASSEGWSYEQYF.

This clone came up once. The CDR3 loop reads CASSPDRDRVPEQYF. Here the CDR3 DNA reads TGCGCCAGCAGCCCCGACCGGGACAGGGTGCCCGAGCAGTACTTC. The rearrangement uses TRBV4-3 and TRBJ2-7; 9 positions match TRBD1. The CDR3 covers 15 residues. From germline, CDR1 is LGHNA and CDR2 YSLEER. V was pared by 4 bases and J by 6 bases, with 10 bases of the junction left unmatched.

CDR3 DNA sequence: TGTGCCAGCAGCTATGGGACTAGCGGGAGCACAGATACGCAGTATTTT. Translating gives CASSYGTSGSTDTQYF. The chain joins TRBV3-1 (or the pseudogene TRBV3-2) to TRBJ2-3; 12 positions match TRBD2. V was clipped by 5 bases and J by 0 bases; unmatched bases: 3. Germline CDR1 reads LGHDT; CDR2 reads YNNKEL (reference sequence). The CDR3 covers 16 residues.

In its sample, this clone was seen a few times. The chain recombines TRBV6-2 or TRBV6-3 with TRBJ1-3; D is possibly TRBD1 (5 bases). Germline V lookup: CDR1 MNHEY, CDR2 SVGEGT. The ends were cut back, 5 bases at V and 2 bases at J, with 22 bases in the middle. The CDR3 spans 18 residues. CDR3 sequence: CASSDTRTSRSAGNTIYF. CDR3 sequence (DNA): TGTGCCAGCAGTGATACTCGGACATCGCGTTCGGCTGGAAACACCATATATTTT.

The rearrangement links TRBV15 to TRBJ2-4; D not certain. The germline V and J ends were trimmed by 1 base and 0 bases, with 4 bases remaining between them. This CDR3 is built from 14 residues. Germline CDR1 reads LNHNV; CDR2 reads YYDKDF (reference sequence). CDR3 region: CATSRVLAKNIQYF. CDR3 DNA sequence: TGTGCCACCAGCAGAGTCTTAGCCAAAAACATTCAGTACTTC. The full variable domain, with the rest looked up from reference TRBV15 and TRBJ2-4, is DAMVIQNPRYQVTQFGKPVTLSCSQTLNHNVMYWYQQKSSQAPKLLFHYYDKDFNNEADTPDNFQSRRPNTSFCFLDIRSPGLGDTAMYLCATSRVLAKNIQYFGAGTRLSVL.

The rearrangement joins TRBV30 to TRBJ2-2, with 7 bases fitting TRBD1. Germline CDR1 is GTSNPN and CDR2 is SVGIG (reference sequence). The V and J ends lost 2 bases and 6 bases, in that order; junction bases with no gene match: 6. The CDR3 covers 14 residues. CDR3 protein: CAWSSQGVAGELFF. Here the CDR3 DNA reads TGTGCCTGGAGTTCTCAGGGGGTCGCCGGGGAGCTGTTTTTT.

This chain joins TRBV18 and TRBJ1-1; possible D gene TRBD1, 6 bases. V lost 1 base, J lost 1 base, and 13 bases lay in between. Germline lookup yields CDR1 KGHSH and CDR2 LQKENI. The CDR3 consists of 16 residues. The CDR3 nucleotides are TGTGCCAGCTCACCACTACGGGGGGCCAGGAACACTGAAGCTTTCTTT. This codes for CASSPLRGARNTEAFF.

The CDR3 region is CASSVTGSQETQYF. CDR3 nucleotide sequence: TGTGCCAGCAGCGTAACCGGGTCCCAAGAGACCCAGTACTTC. V gene TRBV9 combines with J gene TRBJ2-5; D uncertain. Germline V lookup: CDR1 SGDLS, CDR2 YYNGEE. V was shortened by 1 base and J by 1 base, with 8 bases between the two germline ends. This CDR3 is built from 14 residues.

The chain recombines TRBV7-8 with TRBJ2-3, with 9 bases that match TRBD1. There are 14 residues in the CDR3. J gave up 1 base and V 6 bases, and 2 bases lay outside the gene matches. CDR1 is SGHVS, CDR2 FQNEAQ, per germline. CDR3 loop: CASSRDRGTDTQYF. The CDR3 coding sequence is TGTGCCAGCAGTCGGGACAGGGGCACAGATACGCAGTATTTT.

The sample holds a few counts of this clone. J is TRBJ1-3 and V is TRBV5-6, with unresolved D. V dropped 0 bases and J dropped 0 bases, with 7 bases sitting between them. The CDR3 runs 15 residues. CDR1 is SGHDT, CDR2 YYEEEE, per germline. CDR3 in amino acids: CASSLAGYSGNTIYF. CDR3 bases: TGTGCCAGCAGCTTGGCGGGGTACTCTGGAAACACCATATATTTT.

The V and J genes are TRBV28 and TRBJ2-3; weak D call: TRBD2 (7 bases). This CDR3 has 15 amino acids. V gave up 10 bases and J gave up 1 base, with 18 bases separating them. Germline assignment: CDR1 MDHEN and CDR2 SYDVKM. The CDR3 region is CATQGWGGRTDTQYF. DNA of the CDR3: TGTGCCACCCAAGGATGGGGGGGGCGCACAGATACGCAGTATTTT.

This clone has only one observation. The gene calls are TRBV7-8 and TRBJ2-5; 8 positions agree with TRBD1. Germline values: CDR1 SGHVS, CDR2 FQNEAQ. The CDR3 runs 13 residues. V shed 4 bases and J 4 bases; nucleotides not matched to a gene: 2. CDR3 DNA sequence: TGTGCCAGCAGCTCCGACAGGGGAGAGACCCAGTACTTC. Protein product: CASSSDRGETQYF.

This chain joins TRBV19 and TRBJ2-5, with TRBD1 identical over 7 bases. The CDR3 has 13 residues. V shed 4 bases and J 5 bases; nucleotides not matched to a gene: 4. The germline V gene has CDR1 LNHDA and CDR2 SQIVND (reference sequence). CDR3 region: CASSKQGPETQYF. CDR3 nucleotide sequence: TGTGCCAGTAGTAAACAGGGGCCGGAGACCCAGTACTTC.

This chain uses TRBV24-1 with TRBJ2-3; D gene uncertain. The CDR3 has 12 residues. The V end lost 1 base, the J end lost 6 bases, and 4 bases lay between the germline ends. Per the germline V gene, CDR1 is KGHDR and CDR2 is SFDVKD. The CDR3 coding sequence is TGTGCCACCAGTGATTTTATGGATACGCAGTATTTT. It yields the protein CATSDFMDTQYF.

The chain couples TRBV28 to TRBJ2-3; D possibly corresponds to TRBD1 (6 bases). The length of the CDR3 is 18 residues. V shed 6 bases and J shed 1 base, with 23 bases lying between them. Per the germline V gene, CDR1 is MDHEN and CDR2 is SYDVKM. CDR3 sequence reads: CASRQPLPNRVGTDTQYF. CDR3 coding DNA: TGTGCCAGCAGACAACCCCTCCCCAACAGGGTGGGCACAGATACGCAGTATTTT.

In DNA form, the CDR3 reads TGCGCCAGCAGCTTTACAGGGGGCACTGAAGCTTTCTTT. Translation: CASSFTGGTEAFF. The V gene is TRBV5-1, the J gene TRBJ1-1; 8 bases fit TRBD1. This CDR3 comprises 13 residues. Germline V CDR1 and CDR2: SGHRS, YFSETQ. The junction had 1 base not matched to a gene; V was cut back by 2 bases and J by 4 bases.

A note on this clone: Different DNA sequences within this sample yield the same CDR3. This chain links TRBV7-2 with TRBJ2-5; 7 bases are a match to TRBD1. CDR1 is SGHTA and CDR2 is FQGNSA in the germline V gene. Germline trimming cut 2 bases from V and 5 bases from J; bases unmatched to any gene: 8. The CDR3 sequence is 15 residues long. The CDR3 reads CASSLPRTGTETQYF. The CDR3 DNA reads TGTGCCAGCAGCTTACCCAGGACAGGCACGGAGACCCAGTACTTC.

This chain links TRBV15 with TRBJ2-3, with D perhaps TRBD2 (5 bases). Trimming removed 0 bases from V and 8 bases from J, with 9 bases in between. Per the germline V gene, CDR1 is LNHNV and CDR2 is YYDKDF (reference sequence). The CDR3 is 13 residues long. DNA for the CDR3: TGTGCCACCAGCAGAGATCGGGGATTTACGCAGTATTTT. Its translation: CATSRDRGFTQYF.

This rearrangement joins TRBV28 to TRBJ1-1; 7 bases align to TRBD1. The CDR3 extends over 15 amino acids. V lost 0 bases and J lost 4; bases outside the gene matches: 5. Germline loops: CDR1 MDHEN, CDR2 SYDVKM. The CDR3 bases are TGTGCCAGCAGTTTATGGTCAGGGGGGAGCACTGAAGCTTTCTTT. Translation gives CASSLWSGGSTEAFF. Complete variable domain (other parts from reference TRBV28 and TRBJ1-1): DVKVTQSSRYLVKRTGEKVFLECVQDMDHENMFWYRQDPGLGLRLIYFSYDVKMKEKGDIPEGYSVSREKKERFSLILESASTNQTSMYLCASSLWSGGSTEAFFGQGTRLTVV.

V and J are TRBV5-1 and TRBJ1-1; D is unresolved. V was trimmed by 0 bases and J by 0 bases, leaving 12 bases between them. The CDR3 consists of 16 residues. The germline gives CDR1 SGHRS, CDR2 YFSETQ. The CDR3 DNA reads as TGCGCCAGCAGCTTGGGGTTAGTCGATATGAACACTGAAGCTTTCTTT. This translates into CASSLGLVDMNTEAFF.

Here the CDR3 DNA reads TGTGCCAGCAGCTTGAGTATTGGGGCCAACGTCCTGACTTTC. Its translation is CASSLSIGANVLTF. The chain joins TRBV11-2 to TRBJ2-6, with D unclear. CDR3 size: 14 residues. Germline assignment: CDR1 SGHAT and CDR2 FQNNGV. V lost 3 bases and J 3 bases, leaving 6 bases between the germline ends.

The chain links TRBV11-2 to TRBJ2-2, with 8 positions matching TRBD1. V lost 1 base and J lost 7; bases outside the gene matches: 11. The germline gives CDR1 SGHAT, CDR2 FQNNGV. The CDR3 covers 17 residues. CDR3 in DNA: TGTGCCAGCAGCTTAGGTCCCGAGACAGGGGCTTTCGGGGAGCTGTTTTTT. As protein: CASSLGPETGAFGELFF.

This chain uses TRBV29-1 with TRBJ2-7; 8 bases agree with TRBD1. The V gene end was trimmed by 3 bases and the J gene end by 6 bases; junction bases not matched to a gene: 7. The CDR3 has 13 amino acids. Germline CDR1 and CDR2: SQVTM and ANQGSEA. CDR3 bases: TGCAGCGTTGAGGGACAGGCCTGGGGCGAGCAGTACTTC. This gives the protein CSVEGQAWGEQYF.